These T cell receptor beta chains were read from a single sample in a study of T cells after yellow fever vaccination. TCRdb redid the calling of the 5' RACE reads with MiXCR, one entry per CDR3 protein. Counted here are approximately 140,000 distinct CDR3 sequences, 7.7% occurring once; the ten biggest clones make up around 0.73%. Here the sequenced sample was CD4+ T cells sorted from PBMCs, taken 5 days after the yellow fever booster vaccination. The origin of the receptors is a man in his thirties or forties who received the YFV17D yellow fever vaccine. Each CDR3 is given with its conserved first and last residue. D genes are given only for firm matches. Clone sizes are given selectively: once, few, many, or a class where the clone is expanded.

j_call v_call clone_size d_call cdr3_aa cdr3_nt
TRBJ2-7 TRBV15 many NA CATSSFRGHEQYF TGTGCCACCAGCAGTTTTAGAGGCCACGAGCAGTACTTC
TRBJ2-2 TRBV25-1 many NA CASSAQGNGELFF TGTGCCAGCAGTGCCCAAGGCAACGGGGAGCTGTTTTTT
TRBJ2-5 TRBV9 few NA CASSAGVFETQYF TGTGCCAGCAGCGCAGGGGTATTCGAGACCCAGTACTTC
TRBJ2-5 TRBV7-2 many NA CASSLIGTQYF TGTGCCAGCAGCTTAATCGGGACCCAGTACTTC
TRBJ1-1 TRBV18 NA NA CASSPARDVQKAFF TGTGCCAGCTCACCAGCCAGGGACGTTCAGAAAGCTTTCTTT
TRBJ2-2 TRBV18 NA NA CASSPVGGFNTGELFF TGTGCCAGCTCACCAGTTGGGGGTTTCAACACCGGGGAGCTGTTTTTT
TRBJ1-5 TRBV19 many NA CASSTQVDSNQPQHF TGTGCCAGTAGCACACAGGTGGATAGCAATCAGCCCCAGCATTTT
TRBJ2-1 TRBV7-7 many NA CASSLEGGNEQFF TGTGCCAGCAGCTTAGAGGGGGGCAATGAGCAGTTCTTC
TRBJ2-1 TRBV7-2 many NA CASSLSTSHKFF TGTGCCAGCAGCTTATCGACTAGTCACAAGTTCTTC
TRBJ2-7 TRBV5-6 NA NA CASSRTVSSYEQYF TGTGCCAGCAGCCGGACCGTCAGCTCCTACGAGCAGTACTTC
TRBJ1-5 TRBV2 many NA CASNGGDQPQHF TGTGCCAGCAACGGGGGGGATCAGCCCCAGCATTTT
TRBJ2-5 TRBV30 many NA CAWSVLGQTQYF TGTGCCTGGAGTGTACTGGGACAGACCCAGTACTTC
TRBJ2-5 TRBV7-3 NA NA CANTGETQYF TGTGCCAATACAGGGGAGACCCAGTACTTC
TRBJ2-7 TRBV19 many NA CASRPSQGYEQYF TGTGCCAGTAGACCATCACAGGGCTACGAGCAGTACTTC
TRBJ1-2 TRBV29-1 many TRBD1 CSTGTVYYGYTF TGCAGCACTGGGACAGTCTACTATGGCTACACCTTC
TRBJ2-1 TRBV6-4 many TRBD2 CASSETPGTSRENYNEQFF TGTGCCAGCAGTGAGACACCTGGGACTAGCCGAGAGAACTACAATGAGCAGTTCTTC
TRBJ2-5 TRBV5-1 many TRBD2 CASSSPGLVGETQYF TGCGCCAGCAGCTCGCCCGGACTAGTTGGGGAGACCCAGTACTTC
TRBJ2-1 TRBV11-2 many NA CASSLFIGMESNEQFF TGTGCCAGCAGCTTATTCATAGGAATGGAGTCGAATGAGCAGTTCTTC
TRBJ2-1 TRBV12-3/TRBV12-4 many TRBD2 CASSRAGGSHEQFF TGTGCCAGCAGTAGGGCGGGAGGCTCGCATGAGCAGTTCTTC
TRBJ2-3 TRBV3-1 NA TRBD2 CASSQTGTSPSMDTQYF TGTGCCAGCAGCCAAACCGGGACTAGCCCATCCATGGATACGCAGTATTTT
TRBJ1-1 TRBV4-3 many TRBD1 CASSRQGKNTEAFF TGCGCCAGCAGTCGACAGGGGAAGAACACTGAAGCTTTCTTT
TRBJ2-1 TRBV7-6 many NA CASSLGRSEQFF TGTGCCAGCAGCTTAGGTCGTTCTGAGCAGTTCTTC
TRBJ2-1 TRBV20-1 many TRBD2 CCARDPLAGERGTEQFF TGCTGTGCTAGAGATCCACTAGCGGGGGAGAGAGGGACTGAGCAGTTCTTC
TRBJ2-1 TRBV5-1 many NA CASSWELGGREQFF TGCGCCAGCAGCTGGGAACTGGGGGGCCGGGAGCAGTTCTTC
TRBJ2-7 TRBV7-2 many TRBD2 CASSLEAGAHYEQYF TGTGCCAGCAGCTTAGAGGCGGGAGCCCACTACGAGCAGTACTTC
TRBJ1-6 TRBV12-3/TRBV12-4 many NA CASSSRGNSPLHF TGTGCCAGCAGTTCCAGAGGAAATTCACCCCTCCACTTT
TRBJ2-2 TRBV4-2 many NA CASSQDRATGELFF TGTGCCAGCAGCCAAGACAGGGCCACCGGGGAGCTGTTTTTT
TRBJ2-1 TRBV7-2 many TRBD2 CASSRRGEWGEQFF TGTGCCAGCAGCCGCCGGGGGGAGTGGGGTGAGCAGTTCTTC
TRBJ2-5 TRBV9 NA NA CASSQWTGGETQYF TGTGCCAGCAGCCAATGGACGGGTGGAGAGACCCAGTACTTC
TRBJ2-2 TRBV7-2 many NA CASSLTSGRELFF TGTGCCAGCAGCCTGACATCCGGCAGGGAGCTGTTTTTT
TRBJ2-1 TRBV7-2 NA TRBD2 CASSLAGPGGLYNEQFF TGTGCCAGCAGCTTAGCGGGGCCGGGAGGTCTATACAATGAGCAGTTCTTC
TRBJ1-1 TRBV20-1 many NA CSALRGSTEAFF TGCAGTGCCCTTCGGGGGAGCACTGAAGCTTTCTTT
TRBJ2-5 TRBV20-1 NA TRBD2 CSASLAGGPQETQYF TGCAGTGCTAGCCTAGCGGGAGGGCCCCAAGAGACCCAGTACTTC
TRBJ2-3 TRBV28 many TRBD1 CASSFPGTGPDTQYF TGTGCCAGCAGTTTCCCCGGGACAGGACCCGATACGCAGTATTTT
TRBJ2-1 TRBV12-3/TRBV12-4 many NA CASTLANNEQFF TGTGCCAGCACCCTAGCGAATAATGAGCAGTTCTTC
TRBJ2-6 TRBV6-1 many NA CASSPRLGPSTGANVLTF TGTGCCAGCAGCCCCAGACTAGGACCCTCTACTGGGGCCAACGTCCTGACTTTC
TRBJ2-5 TRBV20-1 NA TRBD2 CSATGLADQETQYF TGCAGTGCAACAGGACTAGCGGACCAAGAGACCCAGTACTTC